This is a list of T cell receptor beta chains from one sample in a study of cytomegalovirus exposure and HLA in healthy donors. Clones were read by immunoSEQ multiplex PCR, and TCRdb kept only the in-frame ones, dropping some. The sample carries around 97,000 clones, less than 9.5% recorded once. The specimen sequenced was PBMCs. These receptor sequences come from a man aged 45-65 years in good health and CMV-seropositive. Both conserved end residues are part of each CDR3. D genes are given only for firm matches. Not all rows give a size; the values are once, few, many and, for expanded clones, a class.

j_gene,abundance,d_gene,v_gene,CDR3aa,CDR3nt
TRBJ2-7,.,.,TRBV5-6,CASSWDLAHEQYF,TGTGCCAGCAGCTGGGACTTAGCCCACGAGCAGTACTTC
TRBJ2-1,.,.,TRBV28,CASSPTGVAEGGDEQFF,TGTGCCAGCAGTCCCACAGGGGTAGCGGAGGGGGGCGATGAGCAGTTCTTC
TRBJ2-2,.,TRBD2,TRBV7-9,CASSLVREGPLLFF,TGTGCCAGCAGCTTAGTGCGGGAGGGCCCCCTACTGTTTTTT
TRBJ1-5,.,.,TRBV30,CAWSSQDNQPQHF,TGTGCCTGGAGTAGTCAGGACAATCAGCCCCAGCATTTT
TRBJ1-4,once,TRBD1,TRBV2,CASSGQGRQREKLFF,TGTGCCAGCAGCGGACAGGGGAGGCAACGCGAAAAACTGTTTTTT
TRBJ1-6,.,.,TRBV28,CASSTGSHNSPLHF,TGTGCCAGCAGTACAGGGTCACATAATTCACCCCTCCACTTT
TRBJ2-2,.,TRBD1,TRBV28,CASRTPGQSGELFF,TGTGCCAGCAGAACTCCGGGACAGAGCGGGGAGCTGTTTTTT
TRBJ2-6,.,TRBD1,TRBV10-3,CATYYPGQANSGANVLTF,TGTGCCACCTATTATCCGGGACAGGCGAACTCTGGGGCCAACGTCCTGACTTTC
TRBJ1-1,.,TRBD1,TRBV5-1,CASSLATGAGNTEAFF,TGCGCCAGCAGCTTGGCGACAGGGGCGGGGAACACTGAAGCTTTCTTT
TRBJ2-2,.,TRBD1,TRBV7-9,CASSLALQGGSGELFF,TGTGCCAGCAGCTTAGCCCTTCAAGGGGGCTCAGGGGAGCTGTTTTTT
TRBJ2-3,few,TRBD2,TRBV15,CATSRGLAGITDTQYF,TGTGCCACCAGCAGAGGCCTAGCGGGAATAACAGATACGCAGTATTTT
TRBJ1-2,.,TRBD1,TRBV6-5,CASKEPGQPNTF,TGTGCCAGCAAGGAACCGGGACAGCCCAACACCTTC
TRBJ2-3,.,TRBD2,TRBV28,CASSYPLAGGSTDTQYF,TGTGCCAGCAGTTACCCGCTAGCGGGAGGATCCACAGATACGCAGTATTTT
TRBJ2-2,few,TRBD2,TRBV11-2,CASSPRASGVTFGELFF,TGTGCCAGCAGTCCCAGGGCTAGCGGAGTAACATTCGGGGAGCTGTTTTTT
TRBJ1-6,few,TRBD1,TRBV28,CASRPDRVGIPLHF,TGTGCCAGCAGACCGGACAGGGTAGGAATACCCCTCCACTTT
TRBJ2-1,.,.,TRBV5-4,CASSLNGSPEQFF,TGTGCCAGCAGCTTGAACGGGAGTCCCGAGCAGTTCTTC
TRBJ1-6,few,.,TRBV19,CASSIDLNSPLHF,TGTGCCAGTAGTATAGATCTCAATTCACCCCTCCACTTT
TRBJ1-1,.,.,TRBV15,CATSRDPVRAVNTEAFF,TGTGCCACCAGCAGAGATCCAGTCAGGGCCGTGAACACTGAAGCTTTCTTT
TRBJ2-1,.,.,TRBV6-5,CASLSGSGSYNEQFF,TGTGCCAGCCTGTCTGGGAGTGGCTCCTACAATGAGCAGTTCTTC
TRBJ2-7,few,.,TRBV5-4,CASSLGLANYEQYF,TGTGCCAGCAGCTTGGGTCTAGCTAACTACGAGCAGTACTTC
TRBJ2-5,few,.,TRBV5-6,CASSLGTSKTQYF,TGTGCCAGCAGCTTGGGGACTTCCAAGACCCAGTACTTC
TRBJ1-2,few,TRBD1,TRBV27,CASSLLGDRGITNYGYTF,TGTGCCAGCAGTTTATTAGGGGACAGGGGAATAACTAACTATGGCTACACCTTC
TRBJ2-2,.,.,TRBV19,CASSPGRDTGELFF,TGTGCCAGTAGTCCCGGGCGGGACACCGGGGAGCTGTTTTTT
TRBJ2-7,few,.,TRBV28,CASFNDTTYEQYF,TGTGCCAGCTTCAACGACACGACGTACGAGCAGTACTTC
TRBJ1-2,few,.,TRBV6-1,CASSEGGSLPYGYTF,TGTGCCAGCAGTGAAGGAGGAAGCCTACCCTATGGCTACACCTTC
TRBJ1-5,.,.,TRBV28,CASSYGGGTPNQPQHF,TGTGCCAGCAGTTATGGGGGAGGGACACCGAATCAGCCCCAGCATTTT
TRBJ2-1,.,TRBD1,TRBV10-3,CATKKGQGGNEQFF,TGTGCCACCAAGAAGGGACAGGGGGGGAATGAGCAGTTCTTC
TRBJ1-1,few,.,TRBV14,CASSQDWNTEAFF,TGTGCCAGCAGCCAAGACTGGAACACTGAAGCTTTCTTT
TRBJ2-7,.,TRBD1,TRBV10-1,CASSSDRVAYEQYF,TGCGCCAGCAGTTCTGACAGGGTTGCCTACGAGCAGTACTTC
TRBJ1-1,.,.,TRBV6-5,CASSYSGQLNTEAFF,TGTGCCAGCAGTTACTCCGGACAGTTGAACACTGAAGCTTTCTTT
TRBJ2-3,few,.,TRBV5-3,CARSFSTQYF,TGTGCCAGAAGCTTCAGTACGCAGTATTTT
TRBJ2-1,.,TRBD2,TRBV28,CASSRSGSRWNEQFF,TGTGCCAGCAGTCGTAGCGGGAGTCGATGGAATGAGCAGTTCTTC
TRBJ2-3,.,TRBD1,TRBV7-3,CASRAGGRSTDTQYF,TGTGCCAGCAGGGCAGGGGGTAGGAGTACAGATACGCAGTATTTT
TRBJ1-1,.,.,TRBV5-4,CASSLDRNTEAFF,TGTGCCAGCAGCTTGGACAGAAACACTGAAGCTTTCTTT
TRBJ1-3,.,.,TRBV9,CASIGGGVSGNTIYF,TGTGCCAGCATAGGAGGCGGGGTCTCTGGAAACACCATATATTTT
TRBJ1-2,.,.,TRBV27,CASSPFWGADYGYTF,TGTGCCAGCAGCCCTTTTTGGGGAGCGGACTATGGCTACACCTTC
TRBJ2-7,.,.,TRBV28,CASSPGGTLYEQYF,TGTGCCAGCAGCCCCGGCGGGACTCTCTACGAGCAGTACTTC
TRBJ2-5,.,.,TRBV5-1,CASSFVAEPGGTQYF,TGCGCCAGCAGCTTCGTAGCGGAGCCCGGGGGGACCCAGTACTTC
TRBJ2-1,.,.,TRBV28,CASSFPGSSYNEQFF,TGTGCCAGCAGTTTCCCGGGATCCTCCTACAATGAGCAGTTCTTC
TRBJ2-7,few,TRBD1,TRBV30,CAWTSGQGSYEQYF,TGTGCCTGGACTTCGGGACAGGGCTCCTACGAGCAGTACTTC
TRBJ2-7,few,TRBD1,TRBV30,CAVSQGGSYEQYF,TGTGCCGTTTCACAGGGGGGCTCCTACGAGCAGTACTTC
TRBJ1-2,few,.,TRBV28,CASSLPGLTYGYTF,TGTGCCAGCAGTTTACCGGGACTGACTTATGGCTACACCTTC
TRBJ2-3,.,TRBD2,TRBV28,CASTGSSGRNTQYF,TGTGCCAGCACAGGAAGTAGCGGGAGGAATACGCAGTATTTT